Following are 3 T cell receptor beta chains from one sample sequenced in a study of T cells expressing NK-cell markers. TCRdb re-called the 5' RACE reads and catalogs CDR3 proteins one per entry, DNA excluded. This repertoire includes fewer than 300,000 distinct CDR3 sequences. Sequenced material: blood T cells: a sorted CD56 or NKG2C T cell subset, CD4+ or CD8+ T cells, or bulk PBMC T cells (not recorded which). All receptors come from a woman aged 18 to 69 in good health.

The chain recombines TRBV7-3 with TRBJ2-5; with no DNA, the TCRdb D assignment of TRBD1 cannot be verified. Per germline, CDR1 SGHTA and CDR2 FQGTGA. The CDR3 consists of 13 residues. The CDR3 reads CASSRGAQETQYF.

The chain recombines TRBV12-3 or TRBV12-4 with TRBJ2-1; TCRdb names TRBD2, which stays unverified in the absence of DNA. The CDR3 spans 16 residues. The chain's CDR3 is CASSLVTSGRYNEQFF.

The chain combines TRBV28 with TRBJ1-1; lacking DNA, the TRBD1 call made by TCRdb goes unchecked. This CDR3 spans 14 amino acids. Germline V gene sequence: CDR1 MDHEN, CDR2 SYDVKM. The chain's CDR3 is CASGDRPDRGRAFF.